What follows describes a single TCR beta chain. The antigen is undetermined. Germline lookup yields CDR1 MNHEY and CDR2 SMNVEV (reference sequence). The CDR3 is 16 amino acids. J was trimmed by 3 bases and V by 6 bases; bases with no gene match: 13. Several immunoSEQ 96-well plates shared each subset's DNA, each plate a replicate. Method: immunoSEQ multiplex PCR; TCRdb's copy keeps in-frame clones and lacks some. Of 2 million to 2.5 million clones in the sample, just under 95% were seen once. This record comes from a study of shared clonotypes between healthy human individuals. CD8 cells classed as naive were CD45RO-negative and positively selected for CCR7, excluding terminally differentiated effector memory CD45RA+ cells. Overall study findings and caveats: Though the depth was large, rarefaction showed that sorted-subset sequencing was incomplete. Generation probabilities were higher for clonotypes shared across all four sorted-subset donors than for unshared ones.

The sequence came from a man younger than 35 in good health. The V call is TRBV27, the J call TRBJ1-2; TRBD1 matches 7 bases. The sequenced material came from naive CD8+ T cells sorted from blood. CDR3 residues: CASRRFTTGAHYGYTF. CDR3 coding DNA: TGTGCCAGCAGACGCTTCACTACAGGGGCCCACTATGGCTACACCTTC.